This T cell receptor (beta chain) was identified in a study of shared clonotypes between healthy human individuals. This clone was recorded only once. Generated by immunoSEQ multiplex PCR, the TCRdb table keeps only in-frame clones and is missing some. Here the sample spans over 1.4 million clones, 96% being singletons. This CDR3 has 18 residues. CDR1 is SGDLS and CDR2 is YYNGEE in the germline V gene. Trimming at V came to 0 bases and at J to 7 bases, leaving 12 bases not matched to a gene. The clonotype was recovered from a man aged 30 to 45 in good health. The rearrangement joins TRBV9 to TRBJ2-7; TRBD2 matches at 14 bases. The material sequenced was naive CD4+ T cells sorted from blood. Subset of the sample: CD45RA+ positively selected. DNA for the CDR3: TGTGCCAGCAGCGTAGCGGGACTAGCGGGAGTAGCAGATCAAGAGCAGTACTTC. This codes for CASSVAGLAGVADQEQYF. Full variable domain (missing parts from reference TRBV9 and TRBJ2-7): DSGVTQTPKHLITATGQRVTLRCSPRSGDLSVYWYQQSLDQGLQFLIQYYNGEERAKGNILERFSAQQFPDLHSELNLSSLELGDSALYFCASSVAGLAGVADQEQYFGPGTRLTVT.